A selection of T cell receptor beta chains follows, all from one sample in a study of T-cell memory formation after mild COVID-19. TCRdb fed the 5' RACE reads into MiXCR, producing one record per CDR3 protein. This sample has about 90,000 distinct CDR3 sequences, with about an eighth found just once. What was sequenced was PBMCs or a T cell subset sorted from them (not recorded which). The receptors come from an adult woman who had mild COVID-19 (a few samples of this study predate the infection). Cell type and time point are not known. The CDR3 runs from the conserved cysteine through the conserved F or W. D genes are given only for firm matches. For some rows the clone size is stated as once, few or many, or as a class when expanded; others skip it.

J gene	D gene	V gene	clone size	CDR3 DNA	CDR3 protein
TRBJ2-1	-	TRBV6-2/TRBV6-3	-	TGTGCCAGCAGTTACGAGGACTTCTCCTACAATGGGCAGTTCTTC	CASSYEDFSYNGQFF
TRBJ1-2	-	TRBV12-3/TRBV12-4	few	TGTGCCAGCAGTTCGGGAGAGGATATAGATGGCTACACCTTC	CASSSGEDIDGYTF
TRBJ2-1	-	TRBV7-2	-	TGTGCCAGCAGCTTAGGCTCCCATGAGCAGTTCTTC	CASSLGSHEQFF
TRBJ2-7	-	TRBV4-3	many	TGCGCCAGCAGCCAAGTGGCGACAACAGACTACGAGCAGTACTTC	CASSQVATTDYEQYF
TRBJ2-7	TRBD1	TRBV4-3	few	TGCGCCAGCAGCCTGGGGACAGGGCCCCTTGCCTACGAGCAGTACTTC	CASSLGTGPLAYEQYF
TRBJ2-1	TRBD2	TRBV30	few	TGTGCCTGGAGTGTTAGCGGGAGCTCCTACAATGAGCAGTTCTTC	CAWSVSGSSYNEQFF
TRBJ2-3	TRBD2	TRBV4-3	few	TGCGCCAGCAGCCAAGACCCCGTTAGCGGGGGAGAGGGTACAGATACGCAGTATTTT	CASSQDPVSGGEGTDTQYF
TRBJ1-1	-	TRBV12-3/TRBV12-4	few	TGTGCCAGCAGTTGGGACCCGGGGGGAGGCACTGAAGCTTTCTTT	CASSWDPGGGTEAFF
TRBJ2-3	TRBD2	TRBV9	-	TGTGCCAGCAGCGCACTAGCGGGGGGGAGTGCAGATACGCAGTATTTT	CASSALAGGSADTQYF
TRBJ2-5	-	TRBV4-1	few	TGCGCCAGCAGCCAAGAAATTGGACTGATGCAAGAGACCCAGTACTTC	CASSQEIGLMQETQYF
TRBJ2-1	-	TRBV7-9	few	TGTGCCAGCAGCCCCACCCCGACAAGGGGGAATGAGCAGTTCTTC	CASSPTPTRGNEQFF
TRBJ1-1	-	TRBV13	-	TGTGCCAGCAGCTTAGAGGCAGGCGTGACTGAAGCTTTCTTT	CASSLEAGVTEAFF
TRBJ2-1	TRBD2	TRBV7-9	-	TGTGCCAGCAGCCCCTCGAGACTAGCGGGAGGTACCTCCTACAATGAGCAGTTCTTC	CASSPSRLAGGTSYNEQFF
TRBJ2-1	TRBD1	TRBV12-3/TRBV12-4	-	TGTGCCAGCAGTCAGGGGGCCCACAATGAGCAGTTCTTC	CASSQGAHNEQFF
TRBJ2-2	TRBD1	TRBV27	many	TGTGCCAGCAGTACGGGGACAGGGGAAACCGGGGAGCTGTTTTTT	CASSTGTGETGELFF
TRBJ1-1	-	TRBV3-1	few	TGTGCCAGCAGCCAAGAGTTTAGGGGTACTGAAGCTTTCTTT	CASSQEFRGTEAFF
TRBJ1-2	TRBD1	TRBV13	few	TGTGCCAGCAGCACGGGACAGTCACCCCCCTATGGCTACACCTTC	CASSTGQSPPYGYTF
TRBJ2-7	-	TRBV12-3/TRBV12-4	few	TGTGCCAGCAGTTTTAGCTTTGCTGGGGAGCAGTACTTC	CASSFSFAGEQYF
TRBJ2-1	-	TRBV7-9	-	TGTGCCAGCAGTGGATGGGTTGGTACTGAGCAGTTCTTC	CASSGWVGTEQFF
TRBJ2-3	-	TRBV7-8	few	TGTGCCAGCAGCCCGTCTTTGTCGGGGGACGATACGCAGTATTTT	CASSPSLSGDDTQYF
TRBJ2-2	TRBD2	TRBV2	many	TGTGCCAGCAGTGATGGTAGCGGGAGTCCCGGGGAGCTGTTTTTT	CASSDGSGSPGELFF
TRBJ2-3	-	TRBV12-3/TRBV12-4	few	TGTGCCAGCAGTCCTTCCGGGGGGCCCACAGATACGCAGTATTTT	CASSPSGGPTDTQYF
TRBJ2-1	TRBD2	TRBV7-8	few	TGTGCCAGCAGCATCGGACTAGCGGGGGGGCCTAGGGTCTTC	CASSIGLAGGPRVF
TRBJ2-1	-	TRBV20-1	-	TGCAGTGCAACTTTGACAGGCTCTTACAATGAGCAGTTCTTC	CSATLTGSYNEQFF
TRBJ2-1	-	TRBV13	-	TGTGCCAGCAGCGTTCGCGGGACCGAATCCAATGAGCAGTTCTTC	CASSVRGTESNEQFF
TRBJ2-5	TRBD2	TRBV7-2	large	TGTGCCAGCAGCTTTGAGCGGGAGGGCCTGCACTTC	CASSFEREGLHF
TRBJ2-1	-	TRBV6-5	many	TGTGCCAGCAGTTACAACGACGGAGGGGGCAATGAGCAGTTCTTC	CASSYNDGGGNEQFF
TRBJ2-7	TRBD1	TRBV20-1	-	TGCAGTGGTACAATCGCCGGGACAGGGGAACCCGAGCAGTACTTC	CSGTIAGTGEPEQYF
TRBJ2-1	-	TRBV7-2	few	TGTGCCAGCAGCTTAGACGACTACAATGAGCAGTTCTTC	CASSLDDYNEQFF
TRBJ2-7	TRBD2	TRBV6-1	-	TGTGCCAGCCTCAGACTAGCGGGGGGGCCCGCCAACGAGCAGTACTTC	CASLRLAGGPANEQYF
TRBJ2-5	TRBD2	TRBV7-9	few	TGTGCCAGCAGCATGACTAGCGGACAAGAGACCCAGTACTTC	CASSMTSGQETQYF
TRBJ2-7	-	TRBV30	-	TGTGCCTGGAGTGAGGGAATAGCCATAGACTACGAGCAGTACTTC	CAWSEGIAIDYEQYF
TRBJ2-1	TRBD1	TRBV28	-	TGTGCCAGCAGTCTTCAACAGGGGTCGGACCTATACAATGAGCAGTTCTTC	CASSLQQGSDLYNEQFF
TRBJ2-7	-	TRBV21-1	-	TGTGCCAGCAGCTCGGGCGGGTACGAGCAGTACTTC	CASSSGGYEQYF
TRBJ2-1	-	TRBV25-1	few	TGTGCCAGCGGGACTCTCTCCTACAATGAGCAGTTCTTC	CASGTLSYNEQFF
TRBJ2-7	-	TRBV21-1	-	TGCCCCAGGCCTAGGGGCTACGAGCAGTACTTC	CPRPRGYEQYF
TRBJ2-3	-	TRBV24-1	few	TGTGCCACCAGTGACCCGGGACTTAGCACAGATACGCAGTATTTT	CATSDPGLSTDTQYF
TRBJ2-1	-	TRBV12-3/TRBV12-4	few	TGTGCCAGCAGTTTAGGACTCTCAAGTGAGCAGTTCTTC	CASSLGLSSEQFF
TRBJ2-3	-	TRBV19	few	TGTGCCAGTAGTATGGTAGCGGCGTACACAGATACGCAGTATTTT	CASSMVAAYTDTQYF
TRBJ2-7	-	TRBV29-1	few	TGCAGCGTTGGTTTGTCGGCCTACGAGCAGTACTTC	CSVGLSAYEQYF
TRBJ1-5	-	TRBV12-3/TRBV12-4	few	TGTGCCAGCAGTTTCGTGGTAGGAACTACAGGAAGTTATAGCAATCAGCCCCAGCATTTT	CASSFVVGTTGSYSNQPQHF
TRBJ1-1	-	TRBV5-1	-	TGCGCCAGCGCGGGGAACACTGAAGCTTTCTTT	CASAGNTEAFF
TRBJ2-1	TRBD1	TRBV4-1	-	TGCGCCAGCAGCCACCGGACAGGGAATGAGCAGTTCTTC	CASSHRTGNEQFF
TRBJ1-4	-	TRBV20-1	-	TGCAGTGCGACCAGCGCCTCGGCGATCTATAATGAAAAACTGTTTTTT	CSATSASAIYNEKLFF
TRBJ2-1	TRBD2	TRBV9	-	TGTGCCAGCAGCGTAGAAGCGGGATACAATGAGCAGTTCTTC	CASSVEAGYNEQFF
TRBJ2-3	-	TRBV30	-	TGTGCCTGGGAAAGAGGACTATTCCACACAGATACGCAGTATTTT	CAWERGLFHTDTQYF
TRBJ2-7	TRBD2	TRBV7-2	-	TGTGACAGCAGCTTAGCGGGTCTCCAATGGGGTCTAGCCCGGGACTTCTACGAGCAGTACTTC	CDSSLAGLQWGLARDFYEQYF
TRBJ2-1	TRBD1	TRBV7-9	-	TGTGCCAGCGCAATAACAGGGGCCTCCTACAATGAGCAGTTCTTC	CASAITGASYNEQFF
TRBJ2-3	-	TRBV6-2/TRBV6-3	few	TGTGCCAGCAGTTACCTCAGAATCGTGGGCACAGATACGCAGTATTTT	CASSYLRIVGTDTQYF
TRBJ2-1	TRBD1	TRBV11-1	few	TGTGCCAGCAGCTTAATTTTGGGACAGGGGGTAAATGAGCAGTTCTTC	CASSLILGQGVNEQFF
TRBJ2-7	TRBD1	TRBV7-8	many	TGTGCCAGCAGCGTATCCGGGACAGGTCTCTACGAGCAGTACTTC	CASSVSGTGLYEQYF
TRBJ2-5	-	TRBV28	few	TGTGCCAGCAGTTTTAGCGAGTGGGAGACCCAGTACTTC	CASSFSEWETQYF
TRBJ2-7	-	TRBV7-8	few	TGTGCCAGCAGCTTAGAGGTTCGGCAGAGCTACGAGCAGTACTTC	CASSLEVRQSYEQYF
TRBJ2-3	-	TRBV7-3	few	TGTGCCAGCAGCCCTGCGCCACTCTTGCTCGCAGATACGCAGTATTTT	CASSPAPLLLADTQYF